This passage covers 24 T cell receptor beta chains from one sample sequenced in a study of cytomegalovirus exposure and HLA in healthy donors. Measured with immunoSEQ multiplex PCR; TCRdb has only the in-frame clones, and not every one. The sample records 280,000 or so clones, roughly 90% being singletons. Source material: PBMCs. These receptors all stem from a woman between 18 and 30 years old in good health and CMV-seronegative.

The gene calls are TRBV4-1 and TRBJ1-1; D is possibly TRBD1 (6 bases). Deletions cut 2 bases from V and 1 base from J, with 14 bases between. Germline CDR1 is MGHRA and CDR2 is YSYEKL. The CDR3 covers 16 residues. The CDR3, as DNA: TGCGCCAGCAGCCAAATCTTGGCAGGGGCGAACACTGAAGCTTTCTTT. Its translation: CASSQILAGANTEAFF.

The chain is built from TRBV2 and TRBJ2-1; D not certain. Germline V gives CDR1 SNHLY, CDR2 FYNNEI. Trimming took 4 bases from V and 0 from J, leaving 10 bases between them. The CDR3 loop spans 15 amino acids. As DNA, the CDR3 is TGTGCCAGCAGTGGATCCGCACACTCCTACAATGAGCAGTTCTTC. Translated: CASSGSAHSYNEQFF.

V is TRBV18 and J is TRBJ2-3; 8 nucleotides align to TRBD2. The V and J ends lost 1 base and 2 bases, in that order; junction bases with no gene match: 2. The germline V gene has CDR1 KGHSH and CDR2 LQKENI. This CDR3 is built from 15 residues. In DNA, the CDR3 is TGTGCCAGCTCACCACTTAGCGGGGACACAGATACGCAGTATTTT. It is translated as CASSPLSGDTDTQYF.

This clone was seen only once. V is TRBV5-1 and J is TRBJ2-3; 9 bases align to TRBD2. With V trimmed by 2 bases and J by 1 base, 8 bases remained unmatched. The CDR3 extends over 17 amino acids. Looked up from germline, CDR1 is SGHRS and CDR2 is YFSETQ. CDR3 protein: CASSLDYRLAGTDTQYF. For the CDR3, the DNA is TGCGCCAGCAGCTTAGATTACAGACTAGCGGGCACAGATACGCAGTATTTT.

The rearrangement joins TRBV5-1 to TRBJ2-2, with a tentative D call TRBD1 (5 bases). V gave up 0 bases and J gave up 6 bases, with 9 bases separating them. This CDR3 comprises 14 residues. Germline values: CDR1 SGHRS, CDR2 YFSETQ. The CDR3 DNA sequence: TGCGCCAGCAGCTTGGGACAGTTCGCCGGGGAGCTGTTTTTT. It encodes CASSLGQFAGELFF.

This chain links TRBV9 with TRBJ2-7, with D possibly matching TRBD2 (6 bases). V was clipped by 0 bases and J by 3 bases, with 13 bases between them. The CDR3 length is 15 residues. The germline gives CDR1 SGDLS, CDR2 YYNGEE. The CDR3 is CASSVGGAGDYEQYF. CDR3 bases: TGTGCCAGCAGCGTAGGAGGAGCGGGTGACTACGAGCAGTACTTC.

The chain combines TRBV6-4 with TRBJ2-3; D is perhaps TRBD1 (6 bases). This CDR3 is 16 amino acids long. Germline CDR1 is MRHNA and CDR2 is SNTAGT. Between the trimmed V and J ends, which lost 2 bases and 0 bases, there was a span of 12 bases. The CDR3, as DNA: TGTGCCAGCAGTGACGGGGGCGGGTTCAGCACAGATACGCAGTATTTT. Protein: CASSDGGGFSTDTQYF.

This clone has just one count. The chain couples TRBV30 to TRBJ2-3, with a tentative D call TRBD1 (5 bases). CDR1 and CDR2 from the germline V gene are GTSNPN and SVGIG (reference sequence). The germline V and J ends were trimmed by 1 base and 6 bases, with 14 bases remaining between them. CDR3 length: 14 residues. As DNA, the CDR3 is TGTGCCTGGAGTGGGGGCCCAGCCACGGATACGCAGTATTTT. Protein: CAWSGGPATDTQYF.

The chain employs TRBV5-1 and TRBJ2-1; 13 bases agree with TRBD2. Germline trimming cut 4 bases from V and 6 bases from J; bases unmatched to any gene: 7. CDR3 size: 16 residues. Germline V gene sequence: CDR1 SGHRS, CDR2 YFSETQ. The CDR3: CASSQRTSGSFNEQFF. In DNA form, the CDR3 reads TGCGCCAGCAGCCAGAGGACTAGCGGGAGTTTCAATGAGCAGTTCTTC.

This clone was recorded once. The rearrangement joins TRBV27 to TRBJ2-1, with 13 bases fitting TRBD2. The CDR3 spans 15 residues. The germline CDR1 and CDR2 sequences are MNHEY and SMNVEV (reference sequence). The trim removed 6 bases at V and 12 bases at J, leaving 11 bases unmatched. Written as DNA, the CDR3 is TGTGCCAGCAGCCGAGGGACTAGCGGGACCTTGGGGCAGTTCTTC. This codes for CASSRGTSGTLGQFF.

CDR3 coding DNA: TGTGCCAGCAGCGCAACCGGGACTAGCTCTTCTGAGCAGTTCTTC. Its translation: CASSATGTSSSEQFF. The V call is TRBV9, the J call TRBJ2-1; 9 bases map to TRBD2. This CDR3 is built from 15 residues. Germline values: CDR1 SGDLS, CDR2 YYNGEE. V was clipped by 3 bases and J by 9 bases; unmatched bases: 10. Using reference TRBV9 and TRBJ2-1 for the parts outside the CDR3, the full variable domain is DSGVTQTPKHLITATGQRVTLRCSPRSGDLSVYWYQQSLDQGLQFLIQYYNGEERAKGNILERFSAQQFPDLHSELNLSSLELGDSALYFCASSATGTSSSEQFFGPGTRLTVL.

CDR3 residues: CASSLTSDRGGKTEAFF. The CDR3, as DNA: TGTGCCAGCTCACTGACGTCGGACAGGGGAGGAAAAACTGAAGCTTTCTTT. This rearrangement joins TRBV18 to TRBJ1-1; 9 positions match TRBD1. From germline, CDR1 is KGHSH and CDR2 LQKENI. Trimming removed 4 bases from V and 5 bases from J; junction bases left unmatched: 14. This CDR3 region has 17 residues.

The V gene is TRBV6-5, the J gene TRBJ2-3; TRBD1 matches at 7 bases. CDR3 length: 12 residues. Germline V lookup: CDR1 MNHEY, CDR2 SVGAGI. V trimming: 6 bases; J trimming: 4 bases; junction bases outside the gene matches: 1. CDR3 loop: CASRQGPDTQYF. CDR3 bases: TGTGCCAGCAGACAGGGGCCAGATACGCAGTATTTT.

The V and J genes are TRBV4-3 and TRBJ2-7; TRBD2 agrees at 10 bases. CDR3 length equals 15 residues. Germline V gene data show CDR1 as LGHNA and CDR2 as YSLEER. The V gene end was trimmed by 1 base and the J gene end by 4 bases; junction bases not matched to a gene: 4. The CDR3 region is CASSQGAGGPYEQYF. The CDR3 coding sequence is TGCGCCAGCAGCCAAGGAGCGGGAGGGCCTTACGAGCAGTACTTC.

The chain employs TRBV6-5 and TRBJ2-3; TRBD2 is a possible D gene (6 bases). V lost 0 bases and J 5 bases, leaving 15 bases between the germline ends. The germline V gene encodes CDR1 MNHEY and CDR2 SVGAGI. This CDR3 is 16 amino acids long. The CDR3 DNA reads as TGTGCCAGCAGTTACTCGGTGGGAGGATGGAAAGATACGCAGTATTTT. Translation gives CASSYSVGGWKDTQYF.

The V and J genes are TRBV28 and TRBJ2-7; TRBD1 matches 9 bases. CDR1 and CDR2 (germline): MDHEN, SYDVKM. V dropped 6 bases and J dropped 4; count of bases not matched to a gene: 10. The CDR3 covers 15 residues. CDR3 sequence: CASSLTGTGLYEQYF. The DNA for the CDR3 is TGTGCCAGCAGCCTAACCGGGACAGGGCTATACGAGCAGTACTTC.

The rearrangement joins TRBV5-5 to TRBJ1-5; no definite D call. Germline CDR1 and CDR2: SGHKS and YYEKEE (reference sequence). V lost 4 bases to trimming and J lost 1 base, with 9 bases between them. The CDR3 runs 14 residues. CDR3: CASSRGLSNQPQHF. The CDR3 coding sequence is TGTGCCAGCAGCCGGGGTTTGAGCAATCAGCCCCAGCATTTT.

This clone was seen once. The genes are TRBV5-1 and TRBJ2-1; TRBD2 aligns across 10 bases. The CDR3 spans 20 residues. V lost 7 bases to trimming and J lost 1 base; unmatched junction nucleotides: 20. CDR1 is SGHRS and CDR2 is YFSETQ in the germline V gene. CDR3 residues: CASAGLAGEFDMTSYNEQFF. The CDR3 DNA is TGCGCCAGCGCCGGGCTAGCGGGAGAATTCGACATGACTTCCTACAATGAGCAGTTCTTC.

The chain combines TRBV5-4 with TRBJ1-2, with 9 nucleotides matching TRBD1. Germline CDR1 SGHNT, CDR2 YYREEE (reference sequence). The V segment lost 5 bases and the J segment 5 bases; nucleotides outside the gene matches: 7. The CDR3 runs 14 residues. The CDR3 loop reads CASSRQGGSYGYTF. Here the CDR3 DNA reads TGTGCCAGCAGTCGACAGGGGGGAAGTTATGGCTACACCTTC.

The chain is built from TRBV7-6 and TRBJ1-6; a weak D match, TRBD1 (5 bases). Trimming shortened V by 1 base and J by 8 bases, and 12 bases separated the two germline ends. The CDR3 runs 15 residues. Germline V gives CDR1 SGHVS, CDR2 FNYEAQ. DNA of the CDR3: TGTGCCAGCAGCTTAGGCCAGGGAAGGCATTCACCCCTCCACTTT. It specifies CASSLGQGRHSPLHF. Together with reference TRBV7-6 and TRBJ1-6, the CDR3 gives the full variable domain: GAGVSQSPRYKVTKRGQDVALRCDPISGHVSLYWYRQALGQGPEFLTYFNYEAQQDKSGLPNDRFSAERPEGSISTLTIQRTEQRDSAMYRCASSLGQGRHSPLHFGNGTRLTVT.

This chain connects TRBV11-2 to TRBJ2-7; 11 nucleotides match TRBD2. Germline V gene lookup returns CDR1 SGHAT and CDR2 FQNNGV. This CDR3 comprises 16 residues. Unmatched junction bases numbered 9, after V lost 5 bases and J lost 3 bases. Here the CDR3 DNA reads TGTGCCAGCAGCCGCTCGGGGACTAGCGGCCGCTACGAGCAGTACTTC. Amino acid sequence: CASSRSGTSGRYEQYF.

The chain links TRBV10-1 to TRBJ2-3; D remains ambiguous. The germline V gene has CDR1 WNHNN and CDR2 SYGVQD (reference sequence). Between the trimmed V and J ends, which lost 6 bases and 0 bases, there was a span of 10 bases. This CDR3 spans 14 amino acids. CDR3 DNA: TGCGCCAGCAGCCGACTGGGTAGCACAGATACGCAGTATTTT. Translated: CASSRLGSTDTQYF.

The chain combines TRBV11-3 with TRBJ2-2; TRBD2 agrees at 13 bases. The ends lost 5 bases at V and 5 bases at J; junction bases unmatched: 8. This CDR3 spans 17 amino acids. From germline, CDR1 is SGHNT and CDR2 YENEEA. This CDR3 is CASSPGTSGTVTGELFF. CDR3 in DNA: TGTGCCAGCAGCCCGGGGACTAGCGGGACGGTAACCGGGGAGCTGTTTTTT.

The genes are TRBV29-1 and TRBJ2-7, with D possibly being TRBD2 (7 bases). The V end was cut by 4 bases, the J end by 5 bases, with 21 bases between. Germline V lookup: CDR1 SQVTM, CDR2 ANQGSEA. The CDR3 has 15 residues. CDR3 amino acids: CSVVGGGGLSHEQYF. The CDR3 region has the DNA TGCAGCGTTGTCGGAGGGGGGGGTTTGTCCCACGAGCAGTACTTC.